This T cell receptor (beta chain) was documented in a study of shared clonotypes between healthy human individuals. Study in general: A donor's plate count was three for CD4 naive and three for CD4 memory; CD8 naive had two and CD8 memory one. The study's findings and limits: Sampling included only blood; tissue repertoires likely differ.

To note about this clone: The antigen is unknown.

For sorted subsets, approximately 0.2 ug DNA per replicate equaled roughly 29,000 T cell genomes. Profiling relied on immunoSEQ multiplex PCR, and the TCRdb table lists in-frame clones only, not all of them. The sample holds just under 350,000 clones, more than 60% seen once. CDR1 is SGHVS, CDR2 FQNEAQ, per germline. The CDR3 consists of 15 residues. Trimming removed 5 bases from V and 7 bases from J, with 21 bases in between. The V call is TRBV7-8, the J call TRBJ2-7; weak D call: TRBD2 (6 bases). Sequencing was done on a sample of memory CD4+ T cells sorted from blood. Subset noted: CD45RA-negative fraction. The origin of this receptor is a man aged 25 to 40 in good health. CDR3 coding DNA: TGTGCCAGCAGCCCCACCGGGACTGCCTCTAAGGAGCAGTACTTC. It encodes CASSPTGTASKEQYF.